One and the same sample provided the 24 T cell receptor beta chains below, sequenced in a study of blood T cell repertoires in COVID-19. Profiling relied on immunoSEQ multiplex PCR, and the TCRdb table lists in-frame clones only, not all of them. The table has roughly 40,000 clones, 75% to 85% seen once. The sequenced sample was peripheral blood. The receptors were gathered from a man between 65 and 85 years old with acute or convalescent COVID-19.

CDR3 DNA: TGTGCCAGCTCATTCCAGACAGGGGGAGACCAGTACTTC. It is translated as CASSFQTGGDQYF. V gene TRBV18 combines with J gene TRBJ2-5, with TRBD1 identical over 9 bases. Germline V gene data show CDR1 as KGHSH and CDR2 as LQKENI. There are 13 residues in the CDR3. Trimming took 5 bases from V and 10 from J; bases not matched to a gene: 8.

This clone has just a few counts. The V call is TRBV19, the J call TRBJ2-5; D is perhaps TRBD2 (6 bases). Germline CDR1 LNHDA, CDR2 SQIVND (reference sequence). The CDR3 is made up of 16 amino acids. V lost 10 bases and J lost 2, with 23 bases in between. CDR3 sequence reads: CATQAPGSSGQETQYF. In DNA form, the CDR3 reads TGTGCCACCCAGGCCCCTGGGAGTAGCGGTCAAGAGACCCAGTACTTC.

This clone was seen a few times. This chain links TRBV6-6 with TRBJ1-1; the D gene is possibly TRBD1 (5 bases). V shed 7 bases and J shed 9 bases, with 12 bases lying between them. Germline lookup yields CDR1 MNHNY and CDR2 SVGAGI (reference sequence). This CDR3 has 11 amino acids. The chain's CDR3 is CASTLEGKAFF. CDR3 bases: TGTGCCAGCACCCTGGAGGGGAAAGCTTTCTTT.

V gene TRBV28 combines with J gene TRBJ2-3; 13 nucleotides agree with TRBD2. Germline CDR1 reads MDHEN; CDR2 reads SYDVKM. The CDR3 is 17 amino acids. After removal of 6 bases from V and 6 bases from J, the junction contained 12 bases not matched to a gene. The CDR3 region is CASRLSRTSGRGDTQYF. In nucleotides, the CDR3 is TGTGCCAGCAGGCTATCCCGTACTAGCGGGAGGGGGGATACGCAGTATTTT.

This clone was detected once. The CDR3 DNA is TGTGCCAGTAGTATCGGGGGGAGTGAGCAGTTCTTC. This sequence encodes CASSIGGSEQFF. This sequence joins TRBV19 and TRBJ2-1, with 7 bases fitting TRBD2. The length of the CDR3 is 12 residues. Germline V CDR1 and CDR2: LNHDA, SQIVND (reference sequence). After removal of 3 bases from V and 9 bases from J, the junction contained 2 bases not matched to a gene. Looking up the rest from reference TRBV19 and TRBJ2-1 gives the full variable domain: DGGITQSPKYLFRKEGQNVTLSCEQNLNHDAMYWYRQDPGQGLRLIYYSQIVNDFQKGDIAEGYSVSREKKESFPLTVTSAQKNPTAFYLCASSIGGSEQFFGPGTRLTVL.

The chain employs TRBV6-2 or TRBV6-3 and TRBJ2-1, with D possibly TRBD2 on 6 matching bases. Trimming removed 6 bases at V and 7 bases at J, with 13 bases between. CDR1 and CDR2 from the germline V gene are MNHEY and SVGEGT. The CDR3 is 13 residues long. The DNA of the CDR3 is TGTGCCAGCAGCCTCAGGCGGGATAATGAGCAGTTCTTC. This codes for CASSLRRDNEQFF.

The chain links TRBV10-3 to TRBJ1-1; the D gene is possibly TRBD1 (6 bases). The CDR3 covers 14 residues. With 7 bases removed from V and 3 bases from J, the gap between germline ends came to 15 bases. The germline V gene encodes CDR1 ENHRY and CDR2 SYGVKD. CDR3 nucleotides: TGTGCCATCACCGCGAGGGCAGGGGACACTGAAGCTTTCTTT. It specifies CAITARAGDTEAFF.

This clone occurred a few times. This chain links TRBV7-9 with TRBJ2-7; a weak D match, TRBD2 (5 bases). V was pared by 4 bases and J by 0 bases, with 13 bases between. Germline V CDR1 and CDR2: SEHNR, FQNEAQ (reference sequence). The CDR3 runs 15 residues. CDR3 sequence: CASSSPRESSYEQYF. CDR3 coding DNA: TGTGCCAGCAGCTCCCCGAGGGAAAGCTCCTACGAGCAGTACTTC. Drawing the rest from reference TRBV7-9 and TRBJ2-7, the complete variable domain is DTGVSQNPRHKITKRGQNVTFRCDPISEHNRLYWYRQTLGQGPEFLTYFQNEAQLEKSRLLSDRFSAERPKGSFSTLEIQRTEQGDSAMYLCASSSPRESSYEQYFGPGTRLTVT.

This rearrangement joins TRBV12-3 or TRBV12-4 to TRBJ1-1; no definite D call. The CDR3 has 13 residues. Trimming took off 8 bases at V and 1 base at J, with 11 bases between the two ends. The CDR3 region has the DNA TGTGCCAGCGCCGCACAAACGAACACTGAAGCTTTCTTT. It yields the protein CASAAQTNTEAFF.

The DNA of the CDR3 is TGTGCCAGTAGCCGTGGGCGGGAGGCGGGTTACAATGAGCAGTTCTTC. Protein product: CASSRGREAGYNEQFF. The rearrangement links TRBV19 to TRBJ2-1, with TRBD2 matching over 8 bases. V gave up 6 bases and J gave up 4 bases; unmatched junction bases: 11. This CDR3 is built from 16 residues. Germline CDR1 LNHDA, CDR2 SQIVND (reference sequence).

The chain links TRBV5-1 to TRBJ2-1; tentatively, D is TRBD1 (5 bases). The CDR3 spans 16 residues. The germline V gene has CDR1 SGHRS and CDR2 YFSETQ. Trimming cost V 1 base and J 9 bases, with 20 bases left between them. The CDR3, as DNA: TGCGCCAGCAGCTTGAACCGCAGGGCCGGTTTCAGTGAGCAGTTCTTC. Amino acid sequence: CASSLNRRAGFSEQFF.

The J gene is TRBJ1-1, the V gene TRBV6-5, with TRBD1 matching 7 bases. Germline V gives CDR1 MNHEY, CDR2 SVGAGI. V shed 0 bases, J shed 3 bases, and the junction held 4 bases outside the gene matches. This CDR3 has 15 amino acids. The CDR3: CASSYSTGRDTEAFF. CDR3 nucleotide sequence: TGTGCCAGCAGTTACTCGACAGGGCGCGACACTGAAGCTTTCTTT.

The chain joins TRBV5-4 to TRBJ1-1, with TRBD1 matching over 7 bases. The germline gives CDR1 SGHNT, CDR2 YYREEE (reference sequence). J gave up 0 bases and V 3 bases, and 5 bases lay outside the gene matches. The length of the CDR3 is 15 residues. DNA of the CDR3: TGTGCCAGCAGCTCAGGGGGTTGGATGAACACTGAAGCTTTCTTT. Protein product: CASSSGGWMNTEAFF.

Only a few counts were recorded for this clone. The chain joins TRBV7-9 to TRBJ1-4; D is possibly TRBD1 (6 bases). Trimming took off 1 base at V and 6 bases at J, with 18 bases between the two ends. There are 17 residues in the CDR3. CDR1 SEHNR and CDR2 FQNEAQ come from the germline V gene (reference sequence). For the CDR3, the DNA is TGTGCCAGCAGCTTAGGGATTGGCATAGGGGGTGATGAAAAACTGTTTTTT. The encoded protein is CASSLGIGIGGDEKLFF.

This clone appeared a few times. This CDR3 reads CSVEGQMNTEAFF. In DNA, the CDR3 is TGCAGCGTTGAAGGACAGATGAACACTGAAGCTTTCTTT. The chain carries TRBV29-1 and TRBJ1-1; weak D call: TRBD1 (5 bases). CDR1 SQVTM and CDR2 ANQGSEA come from the germline V gene. V was shortened by 1 base and J by 0 bases, with 6 bases between the two germline ends. The CDR3 covers 13 residues.

This chain connects TRBV7-6 to TRBJ2-5; 7 bases match TRBD1. The CDR3 has 14 amino acids. Germline assignment: CDR1 SGHVS and CDR2 FNYEAQ. With V trimmed by 4 bases and J by 2 bases, 4 bases remained unmatched. The CDR3 bases are TGTGCCAGCAGCTCTTCGACAGGGCAAGAGACCCAGTACTTC. Amino acids: CASSSSTGQETQYF.

The chain recombines TRBV18 with TRBJ1-4; the D is unclear. Trimming pared 0 bases from V and 6 bases from J, leaving 11 bases between. Germline-derived CDR1 and CDR2 are KGHSH and LQKENI. CDR3 length equals 15 residues. CDR3 bases: TGTGCCAGCTCACCACCCTCCAGGAGGGATGAAAAACTGTTTTTT. Residues: CASSPPSRRDEKLFF.

This chain uses TRBV28 with TRBJ1-5, with TRBD1 matching 7 bases. This CDR3 has 14 amino acids. After removal of 5 bases from V and 2 bases from J, the junction contained 3 bases not matched to a gene. Germline V lookup: CDR1 MDHEN, CDR2 SYDVKM. This CDR3 is CASSDRVGNQPQHF. The CDR3 DNA reads as TGTGCCAGCAGTGACAGGGTTGGCAATCAGCCCCAGCATTTT.

The J gene is TRBJ2-1, the V gene TRBV7-9, with 9 nucleotides matching TRBD2. Germline assignment: CDR1 SEHNR and CDR2 FQNEAQ (reference sequence). The CDR3 length is 15 residues. The junction had 7 bases not matched to a gene; V was cut back by 3 bases and J by 7 bases. The CDR3 sequence is CASSLLLAGLNEQFF. CDR3 coding DNA: TGTGCCAGCAGCTTGTTACTAGCGGGTTTAAATGAGCAGTTCTTC.

The genes are TRBV6-1 and TRBJ2-1, with 7 bases lining up with TRBD1. V was pared by 8 bases and J by 6 bases, with 13 bases of the junction left unmatched. Germline CDR1 MNHNS, CDR2 SASEGT. CDR3 length equals 15 residues. As DNA, the CDR3 is TGTGCCAGCTCTAAGAAGGGGGACAGTCTCAATGAGCAGTTCTTC. It specifies CASSKKGDSLNEQFF.

V is TRBV6-5 and J is TRBJ2-1; 7 nucleotides line up with TRBD1. CDR3 size: 13 residues. Germline CDR1 and CDR2: MNHEY and SVGAGI. Trimming took 10 bases from V and 9 from J; bases not matched to a gene: 12. CDR3 protein: CATSKGDRSEQFF. CDR3 in DNA: TGTGCCACCTCTAAGGGGGACAGAAGTGAGCAGTTCTTC.

This clone was picked up one time. This chain uses TRBV5-1 with TRBJ2-7; no firm D call. The V end was cut by 5 bases, the J end by 2 bases, with 17 bases between. This CDR3 comprises 15 residues. Germline loops: CDR1 SGHRS, CDR2 YFSETQ. This CDR3 reads CASRPRGESPYEQYF. The CDR3 DNA is TGCGCCAGCAGGCCCCGAGGTGAAAGCCCCTACGAGCAGTACTTC.

This chain connects TRBV6-5 to TRBJ1-2; 10 bases match TRBD1. V gave up 0 bases and J gave up 4 bases; unmatched junction bases: 5. This CDR3 has 16 amino acids. In germline, CDR1 is MNHEY, CDR2 SVGAGI. The CDR3 DNA is TGTGCCAGCAGTTACTCGAAGAGGACAGGGGGCTATGGCTACACCTTC. This gives the protein CASSYSKRTGGYGYTF.

The DNA for the CDR3 is TGCGCCAGCAGCGGGGGACAGGGGGATAATTCACCCCTCCACTTT. Residues: CASSGGQGDNSPLHF. V usage is TRBV5-1 and J usage is TRBJ1-6, with 11 nucleotides matching TRBD1. Trimming took 4 bases from V and 5 from J; bases not matched to a gene: 2. CDR1 and CDR2 (germline): SGHRS, YFSETQ. There are 15 residues in the CDR3.